This entry features one T cell receptor (beta chain) sequence. These data originate in a study of blood T cell repertoires in COVID-19. CDR1 and CDR2 (germline): MNHEY, SMNVEV (reference sequence). This CDR3 contains 16 residues. V lost 6 bases, J lost 5 bases, and 12 bases stayed unmatched. Repertoires were generated with immunoSEQ multiplex PCR, while TCRdb's copy carries only in-frame clones and drops some. Of approximately 440,000 clones detected, 87% appear once; the ten largest clones hold 0.7%. The chain links TRBV27 to TRBJ2-7; 11 nucleotides line up with TRBD2. This clonotype was sampled from a woman aged 18-35 years who had recovered from COVID-19. Sequencing used PBMCs or T cells enriched from blood (not recorded which). The CDR3 DNA reads as TGTGCCAGCAGCCAAGGGACTAGCGGTTATGTCGACGAGCAGTACTTC. Amino acid sequence: CASSQGTSGYVDEQYF.